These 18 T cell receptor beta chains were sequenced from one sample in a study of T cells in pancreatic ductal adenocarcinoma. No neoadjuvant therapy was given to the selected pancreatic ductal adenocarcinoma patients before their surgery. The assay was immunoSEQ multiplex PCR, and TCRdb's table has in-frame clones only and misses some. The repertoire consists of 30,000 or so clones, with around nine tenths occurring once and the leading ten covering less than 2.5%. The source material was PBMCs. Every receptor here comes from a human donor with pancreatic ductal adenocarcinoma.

The CDR3 sequence: CASTSVKNRGEQYF. The CDR3, as DNA: TGTGCCAGCACCTCGGTCAAAAATCGTGGCGAGCAGTACTTC. The V and J genes are TRBV6-6 and TRBJ2-7; D uncertain. The V and J ends lost 7 bases and 6 bases respectively, with 19 bases between them. Germline CDR1 and CDR2: MNHNY and SVGAGI (reference sequence). CDR3 length: 14 residues.

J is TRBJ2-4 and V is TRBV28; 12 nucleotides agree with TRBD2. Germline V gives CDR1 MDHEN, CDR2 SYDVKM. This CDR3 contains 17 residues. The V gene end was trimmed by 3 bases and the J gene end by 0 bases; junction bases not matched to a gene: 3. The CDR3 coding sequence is TGTGCCAGCAGTTTGACTAGCGGGAGTGTAGCCAAAAACATTCAGTACTTC. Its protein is CASSLTSGSVAKNIQYF.

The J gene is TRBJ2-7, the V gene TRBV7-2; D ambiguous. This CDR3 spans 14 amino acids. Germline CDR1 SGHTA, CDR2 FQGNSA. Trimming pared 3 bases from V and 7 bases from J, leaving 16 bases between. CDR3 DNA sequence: TGTGCCAGCAGCTTGAGCCCGACAAGAGAGGAGCAGTACTTC. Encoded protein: CASSLSPTREEQYF.

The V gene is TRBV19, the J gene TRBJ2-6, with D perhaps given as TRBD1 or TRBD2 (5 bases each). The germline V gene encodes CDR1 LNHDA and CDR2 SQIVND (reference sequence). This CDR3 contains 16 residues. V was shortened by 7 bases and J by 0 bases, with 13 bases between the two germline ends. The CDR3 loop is CASTNEGTSGANVLTF. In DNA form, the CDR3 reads TGTGCCAGTACCAATGAAGGGACCTCTGGGGCCAACGTCCTGACTTTC.

The CDR3 spells CASSPDSSYNEQFF. The CDR3 nucleotides read TGTGCCAGCAGCCCGGACAGTTCCTACAATGAGCAGTTCTTC. This chain connects TRBV5-5 to TRBJ2-1; D might be TRBD1 (6 bases). The CDR3 contains 14 residues. The ends were cut back, 4 bases at V and 1 base at J, with 9 bases in the middle. In germline, CDR1 is SGHKS, CDR2 YYEKEE (reference sequence).

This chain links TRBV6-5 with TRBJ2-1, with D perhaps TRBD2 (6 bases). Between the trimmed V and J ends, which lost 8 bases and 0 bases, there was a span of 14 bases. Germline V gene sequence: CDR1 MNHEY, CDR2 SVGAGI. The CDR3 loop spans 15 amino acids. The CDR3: CASPGKRASYNEQFF. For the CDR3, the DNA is TGTGCCAGCCCGGGGAAGCGGGCCTCCTACAATGAGCAGTTCTTC.

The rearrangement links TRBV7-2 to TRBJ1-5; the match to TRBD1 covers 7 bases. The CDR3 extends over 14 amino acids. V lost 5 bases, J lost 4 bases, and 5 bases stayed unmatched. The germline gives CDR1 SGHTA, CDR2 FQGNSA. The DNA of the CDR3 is TGTGCCAGCAGCGCAAACAGGGGTAATCAGCCCCAGCATTTT. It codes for CASSANRGNQPQHF.

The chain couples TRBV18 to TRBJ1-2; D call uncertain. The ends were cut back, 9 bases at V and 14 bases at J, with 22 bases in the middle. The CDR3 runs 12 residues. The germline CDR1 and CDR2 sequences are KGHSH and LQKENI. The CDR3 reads CASPIGSERVTF. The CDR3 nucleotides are TGTGCCAGTCCCATCGGGTCGGAACGGGTGACCTTC.

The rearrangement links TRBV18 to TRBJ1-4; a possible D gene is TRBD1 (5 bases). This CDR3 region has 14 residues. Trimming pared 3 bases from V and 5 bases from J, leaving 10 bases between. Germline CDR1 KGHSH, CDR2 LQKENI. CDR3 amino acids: CASSPGVGNEKLFF. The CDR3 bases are TGTGCCAGCTCACCGGGGGTAGGAAATGAAAAACTGTTTTTT.

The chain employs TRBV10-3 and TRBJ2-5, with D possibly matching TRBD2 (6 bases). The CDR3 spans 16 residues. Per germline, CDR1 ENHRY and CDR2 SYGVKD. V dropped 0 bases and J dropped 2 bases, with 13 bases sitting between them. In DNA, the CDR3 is TGTGCCATCAGTGAGTCGTCCCCAGGGAGGCAAGAGACCCAGTACTTC. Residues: CAISESSPGRQETQYF.

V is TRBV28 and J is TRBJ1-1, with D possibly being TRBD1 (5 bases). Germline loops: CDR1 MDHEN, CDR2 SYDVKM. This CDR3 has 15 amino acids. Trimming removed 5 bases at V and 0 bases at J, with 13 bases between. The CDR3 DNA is TGTGCCAGCAGTCGCTCAGGGTTTTTGAACACTGAAGCTTTCTTT. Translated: CASSRSGFLNTEAFF.

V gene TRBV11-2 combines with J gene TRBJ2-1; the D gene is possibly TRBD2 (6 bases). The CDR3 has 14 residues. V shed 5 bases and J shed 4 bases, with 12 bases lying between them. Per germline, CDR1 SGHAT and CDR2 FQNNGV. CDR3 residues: CASSADYQYNEQFF. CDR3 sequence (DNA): TGTGCCAGCAGCGCGGACTATCAGTACAATGAGCAGTTCTTC.

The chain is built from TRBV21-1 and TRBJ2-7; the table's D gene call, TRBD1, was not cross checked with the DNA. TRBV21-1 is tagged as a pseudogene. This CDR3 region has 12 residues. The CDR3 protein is CANPGQPYEQYF. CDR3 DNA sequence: TGTGCCAACCCCGGACAGCCCTACGAGCAGTACTTC.

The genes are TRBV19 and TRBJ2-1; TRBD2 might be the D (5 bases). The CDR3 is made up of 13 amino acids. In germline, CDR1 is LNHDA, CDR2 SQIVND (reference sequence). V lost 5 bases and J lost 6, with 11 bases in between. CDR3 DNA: TGTGCCAGTAGTCCCAACAGCGGCAATGAGCAGTTCTTC. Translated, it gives CASSPNSGNEQFF.

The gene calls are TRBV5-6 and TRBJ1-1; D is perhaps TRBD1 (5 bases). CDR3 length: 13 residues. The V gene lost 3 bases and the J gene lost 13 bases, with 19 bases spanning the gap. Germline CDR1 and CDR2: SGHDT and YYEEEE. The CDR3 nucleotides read TGTGCCAGCAGCTGGGACGGGACCCTGAAGGGTTTCTTT. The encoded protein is CASSWDGTLKGFF.

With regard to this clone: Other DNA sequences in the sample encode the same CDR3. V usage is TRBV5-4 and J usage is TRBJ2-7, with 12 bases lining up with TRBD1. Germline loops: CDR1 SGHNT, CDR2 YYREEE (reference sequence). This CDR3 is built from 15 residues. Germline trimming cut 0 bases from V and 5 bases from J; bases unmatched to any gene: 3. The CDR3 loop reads CASSLVGTGGHEQYF. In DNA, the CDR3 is TGTGCCAGCAGCTTGGTCGGGACAGGGGGCCACGAGCAGTACTTC.

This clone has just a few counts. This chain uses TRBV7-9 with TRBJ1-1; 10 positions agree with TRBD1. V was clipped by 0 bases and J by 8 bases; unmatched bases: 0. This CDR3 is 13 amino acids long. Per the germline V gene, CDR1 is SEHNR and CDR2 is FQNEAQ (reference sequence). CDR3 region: CASSLATGGEAFF. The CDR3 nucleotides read TGTGCCAGCAGCTTAGCGACAGGGGGCGAAGCTTTCTTT.

The CDR3 region is CASSLQAQGSYEQYF. In DNA form, the CDR3 reads TGTGCCAGCAGCTTGCAGGCCCAAGGAAGCTACGAGCAGTACTTC. This chain uses TRBV5-5 with TRBJ2-7; no clear D gene. Trimming took 1 base from V and 3 from J, leaving 14 bases between them. Germline V gives CDR1 SGHKS, CDR2 YYEKEE (reference sequence). The CDR3 consists of 15 residues. The entire variable domain, with the rest obtained from reference TRBV5-5 and TRBJ2-7, is as follows: DAGVTQSPTHLIKTRGQQVTLRCSPISGHKSVSWYQQVLGQGPQFIFQYYEKEERGRGNFPDRFSARQFPNYSSELNVNALLLGDSALYLCASSLQAQGSYEQYFGPGTRLTVT.